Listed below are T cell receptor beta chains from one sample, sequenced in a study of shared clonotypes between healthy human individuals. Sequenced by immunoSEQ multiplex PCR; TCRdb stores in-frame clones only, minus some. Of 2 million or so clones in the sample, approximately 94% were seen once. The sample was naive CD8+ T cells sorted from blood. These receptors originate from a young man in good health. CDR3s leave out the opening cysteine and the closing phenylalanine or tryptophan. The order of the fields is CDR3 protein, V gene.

CDR3: ASSLGLAGATDTQY; V: TRBV13
CDR3: ASSLGPPYEQY; V: TRBV27
CDR3: ASSLVREDYGYT; V: TRBV5-5
CDR3: ASSFGTGNTEAF; V: TRBV5-6
CDR3: ASSENTIQETQY; V: TRBV25-1
CDR3: ASSLLGRSNQPQH; V: TRBV7-2
CDR3: ASSLYTEAF; V: TRBV28
CDR3: ASSPGGGGSQY; V: TRBV11-2
CDR3: ASSYSPGADTQY; V: TRBV6-5
CDR3: ASSSTAGDYGYT; V: TRBV27